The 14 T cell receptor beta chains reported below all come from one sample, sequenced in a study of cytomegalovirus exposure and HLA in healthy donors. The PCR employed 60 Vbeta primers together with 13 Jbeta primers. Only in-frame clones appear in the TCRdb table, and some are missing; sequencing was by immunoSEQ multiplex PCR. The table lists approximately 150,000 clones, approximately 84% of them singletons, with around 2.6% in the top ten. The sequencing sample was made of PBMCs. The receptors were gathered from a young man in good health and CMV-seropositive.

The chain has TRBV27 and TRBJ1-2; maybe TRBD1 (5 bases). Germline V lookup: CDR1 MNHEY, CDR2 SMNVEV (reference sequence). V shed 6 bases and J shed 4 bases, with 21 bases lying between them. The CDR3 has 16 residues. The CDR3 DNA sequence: TGTGCCAGCAGCCTTACCAGCGGGACGCCGGTCTATGGCTACACCTTC. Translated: CASSLTSGTPVYGYTF.

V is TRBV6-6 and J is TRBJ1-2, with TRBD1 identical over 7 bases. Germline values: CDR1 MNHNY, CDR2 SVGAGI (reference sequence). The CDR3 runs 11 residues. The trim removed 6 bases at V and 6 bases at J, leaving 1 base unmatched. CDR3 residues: CASRDRDGYTF. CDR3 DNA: TGTGCCAGCAGAGACAGGGATGGCTACACCTTC.

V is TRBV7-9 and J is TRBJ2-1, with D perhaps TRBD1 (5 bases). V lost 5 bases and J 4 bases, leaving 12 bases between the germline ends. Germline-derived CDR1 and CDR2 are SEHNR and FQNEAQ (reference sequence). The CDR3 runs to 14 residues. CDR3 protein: CASSPLGVYNEQFF. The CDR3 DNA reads TGTGCCAGCAGCCCCCTAGGGGTATACAATGAGCAGTTCTTC.

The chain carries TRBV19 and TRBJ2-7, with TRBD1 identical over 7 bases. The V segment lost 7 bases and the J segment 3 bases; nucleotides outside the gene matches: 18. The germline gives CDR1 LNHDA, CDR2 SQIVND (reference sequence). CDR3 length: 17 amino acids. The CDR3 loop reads CASTHNGGQVGFYEQYV. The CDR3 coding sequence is TGTGCCAGTACCCATAATGGCGGACAGGTCGGTTTCTACGAGCAGTACGTC.

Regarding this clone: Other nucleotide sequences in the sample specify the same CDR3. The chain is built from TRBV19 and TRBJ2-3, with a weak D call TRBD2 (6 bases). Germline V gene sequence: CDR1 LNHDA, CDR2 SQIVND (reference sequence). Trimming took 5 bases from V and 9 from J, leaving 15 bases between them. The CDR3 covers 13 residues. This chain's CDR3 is CASSPTPGVTQYF. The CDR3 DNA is TGTGCCAGTAGTCCCACCCCGGGGGTGACGCAGTATTTT.

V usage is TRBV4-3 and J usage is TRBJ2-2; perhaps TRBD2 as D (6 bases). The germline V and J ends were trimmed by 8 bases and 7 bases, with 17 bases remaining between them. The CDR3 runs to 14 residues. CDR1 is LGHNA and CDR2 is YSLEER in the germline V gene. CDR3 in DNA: TGCGCCAGCCGGAACGGGAGAGGGATCGGGGAGCTGTTTTTT. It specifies CASRNGRGIGELFF.

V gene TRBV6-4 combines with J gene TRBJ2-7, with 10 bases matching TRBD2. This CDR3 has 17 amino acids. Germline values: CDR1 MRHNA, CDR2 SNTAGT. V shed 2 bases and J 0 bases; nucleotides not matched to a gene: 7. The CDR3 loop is CASSDLAGADSSYEQYV. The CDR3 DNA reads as TGTGCCAGCAGTGACCTAGCGGGAGCGGATAGCTCCTACGAGCAGTACGTC.

The CDR3 protein is CASSGQGYYGYTF. CDR3 in DNA: TGCGCCAGCAGTGGACAGGGGTACTATGGCTACACCTTC. The chain uses TRBV4-3 and TRBJ1-2, with 9 bases identical to TRBD1. Germline V gene lookup returns CDR1 LGHNA and CDR2 YSLEER. V dropped 6 bases and J dropped 3; count of bases not matched to a gene: 2. The CDR3 is made up of 13 amino acids.

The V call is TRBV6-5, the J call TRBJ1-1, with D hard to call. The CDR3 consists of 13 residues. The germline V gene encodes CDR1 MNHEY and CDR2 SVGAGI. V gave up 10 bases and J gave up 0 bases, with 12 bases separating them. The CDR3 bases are TGTGCCACTATCGACGGGTTGAACACTGAAGCTTTCTTT. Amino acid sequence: CATIDGLNTEAFF.

CDR3 nucleotide sequence: TGTGCCAGCAGTCCCGGGTGGGGAAACACCATATATTTT. This encodes CASSPGWGNTIYF. This chain joins TRBV6-5 and TRBJ1-3; D gene ambiguous. Trimming removed 5 bases from V and 4 bases from J, with 9 bases in between. CDR1 is MNHEY and CDR2 is SVGAGI in the germline V gene. The CDR3 sequence is 13 residues long.

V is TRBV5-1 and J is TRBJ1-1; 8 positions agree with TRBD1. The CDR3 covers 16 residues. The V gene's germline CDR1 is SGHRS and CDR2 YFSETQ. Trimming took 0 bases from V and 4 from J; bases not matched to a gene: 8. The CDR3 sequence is CASSLAGVTGGTEAFF. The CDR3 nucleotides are TGCGCCAGCAGCTTGGCGGGCGTTACAGGGGGCACTGAAGCTTTCTTT.

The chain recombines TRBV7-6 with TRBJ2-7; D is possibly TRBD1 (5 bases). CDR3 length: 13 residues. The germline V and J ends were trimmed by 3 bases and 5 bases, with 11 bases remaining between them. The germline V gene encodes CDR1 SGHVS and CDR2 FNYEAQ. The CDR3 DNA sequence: TGTGCCAGCAGCTTTAGAAAAGGGGACGAGCAGTACTTC. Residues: CASSFRKGDEQYF.

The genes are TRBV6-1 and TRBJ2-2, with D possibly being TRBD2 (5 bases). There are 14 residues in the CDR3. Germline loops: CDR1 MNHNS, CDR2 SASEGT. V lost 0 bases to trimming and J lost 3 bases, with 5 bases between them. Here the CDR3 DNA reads TGTGCCAGCAGTGAAGCGGGAGACACCGGGGAGCTGTTTTTT. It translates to CASSEAGDTGELFF.

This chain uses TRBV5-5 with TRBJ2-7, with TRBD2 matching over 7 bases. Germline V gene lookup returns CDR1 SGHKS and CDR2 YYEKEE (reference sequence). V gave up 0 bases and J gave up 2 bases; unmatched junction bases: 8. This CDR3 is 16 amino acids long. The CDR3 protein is CASSLVAGVKTYEQYV. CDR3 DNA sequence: TGTGCCAGCAGCTTGGTCGCGGGAGTGAAAACCTACGAGCAGTACGTC.